Each of the 13 T cell receptor beta chains below was sequenced from the same sample in a study of identifying expanded T cells in peripheral blood. Clones were sequenced by immunoSEQ multiplex PCR, and TCRdb holds only the in-frame ones, with some missing. The sample comprises fewer than 85,000 clones, approximately 84% of which are singletons, and around a sixth rests with the top ten. The sample was blood. Receptors originate from a person aged 18 to 70 in good health.

V gene TRBV4-3 combines with J gene TRBJ2-7, with D perhaps being TRBD1 or TRBD2 (6 bases each). The CDR3 runs to 16 residues. V gave up 3 bases and J gave up 8 bases, with 23 bases separating them. The germline gives CDR1 LGHNA, CDR2 YSLEER. CDR3 protein: CASSQSQGTGTTQQYF. For the CDR3, the DNA is TGCGCCAGCAGCCAGTCTCAGGGGACTGGAACTACGCAGCAGTACTTC.

The gene calls are TRBV18 and TRBJ2-5, with 7 bases fitting TRBD1. Germline V CDR1 and CDR2: KGHSH, LQKENI. V gave up 4 bases and J gave up 3 bases; unmatched junction bases: 2. The CDR3 covers 13 residues. The CDR3 sequence: CASSRQGKETQYF. CDR3 sequence (DNA): TGTGCCAGCTCACGACAGGGAAAAGAGACCCAGTACTTC.

The rearrangement links TRBV5-1 to TRBJ1-4; 9 bases line up with TRBD1. From germline, CDR1 is SGHRS and CDR2 YFSETQ. The CDR3 length is 15 residues. The ends lost 5 bases at V and 7 bases at J; junction bases unmatched: 9. The CDR3 spells CASSRGQGEVEKLFF. CDR3 DNA sequence: TGCGCCAGCAGTCGGGGACAGGGCGAGGTTGAAAAACTGTTTTTT.

The rearrangement uses TRBV6-5 and TRBJ2-2; D call uncertain. Germline V gene sequence: CDR1 MNHEY, CDR2 SVGAGI. This CDR3 has 15 amino acids. Trimming stripped 4 bases from V and 3 bases from J, with 12 bases between. The CDR3 region is CASSFSARYTGELFF. In nucleotides, the CDR3 is TGTGCCAGCAGTTTTTCCGCCCGATACACCGGGGAGCTGTTTTTT.

This clone was recorded only once. The rearrangement uses TRBV15 and TRBJ2-6, with D unresolved. The V gene lost 5 bases and the J gene lost 0 bases, with 8 bases spanning the gap. This CDR3 region has 15 residues. Germline CDR1 LNHNV, CDR2 YYDKDF (reference sequence). In DNA form, the CDR3 reads TGTGCCACCAGCGGTGTATACTCTGGGGCCAACGTCCTGACTTTC. Protein sequence: CATSGVYSGANVLTF.

This sequence joins TRBV9 and TRBJ2-2, with TRBD1 matching 10 bases. CDR3 length: 17 residues. Germline V CDR1 and CDR2: SGDLS, YYNGEE. Trimming took 0 bases from V and 4 from J; bases not matched to a gene: 6. The CDR3 region has the DNA TGTGCCAGCAGCGTAGGAACCGGGACAGGGGCCACCGGGGAGCTGTTTTTT. Residues: CASSVGTGTGATGELFF.

This clone was observed once. The chain recombines TRBV10-2 with TRBJ2-4, with 7 bases aligning to TRBD2. The CDR3 spans 16 residues. Germline trimming cut 2 bases from V and 3 bases from J; bases unmatched to any gene: 7. Per the germline V gene, CDR1 is WSHSY and CDR2 is SAAADI. The CDR3 region has the DNA TGCGCCAGCAGTGAGCAGGGAGGGTCGGTCAAAAACATTCAGTACTTC. Amino acids: CASSEQGGSVKNIQYF.

This clone was found many times. This chain joins TRBV19 and TRBJ2-1; TRBD2 aligns across 7 bases. CDR1 is LNHDA, CDR2 SQIVND, per germline (reference sequence). With V trimmed by 8 bases and J by 6 bases, 4 bases remained unmatched. The CDR3 runs to 12 residues. The DNA of the CDR3 is TGTGCCAGTGGGCCTAGCGGCAATGAGCAGTTCTTC. Its translation: CASGPSGNEQFF.

The V call is TRBV19, the J call TRBJ2-5; D may be TRBD1 (6 bases). Germline CDR1 reads LNHDA; CDR2 reads SQIVND (reference sequence). Trimming left V 6 bases short and J 4 bases short, with 12 bases between. The CDR3 runs 13 residues. The CDR3 nucleotides read TGTGCCAGTAGACAACAGGGCCGAGAGACCCAGTACTTC. Its protein is CASRQQGRETQYF.

In this sample, this clone turned up once. The junction departs from germline at one end; a sequencing error may be responsible. The chain is built from TRBV7-3 and TRBJ1-1; TRBD1 is a possible D gene (5 bases). Germline V gene sequence: CDR1 SGHTA, CDR2 FQGTGA. This CDR3 has 13 amino acids. CDR3 in DNA: TGTGCCAGCAGCATAACAGGGAACACTGAAGCTTTCTTT. Amino acid sequence: CASSITGNTEAFF.

This chain connects TRBV28 to TRBJ2-1, with 11 bases that match TRBD2. Per germline, CDR1 MDHEN and CDR2 SYDVKM. Trimming at V came to 5 bases and at J to 2 bases, leaving 2 bases not matched to a gene. The length of the CDR3 is 15 residues. The CDR3 spells CASSDSGRAYNEQFF. The CDR3 bases are TGTGCCAGCAGTGATAGCGGGAGGGCCTACAATGAGCAGTTCTTC.

The rearrangement joins TRBV29-1 to TRBJ2-1, with 11 bases fitting TRBD2. The V gene end was trimmed by 7 bases and the J gene end by 5 bases; junction bases not matched to a gene: 10. Looked up from germline, CDR1 is SQVTM and CDR2 is ANQGSEA. The CDR3 covers 15 residues. CDR3 DNA sequence: TGCAGCGGGACCCAAACTAGCGGGAGACACAATGAGCAGTTCTTC. Translating it yields CSGTQTSGRHNEQFF.

CDR3 nucleotide sequence: TGTGCCAGCAGTTTACAGGGGAGCACAGATACGCAGTATTTT. It encodes CASSLQGSTDTQYF. V usage is TRBV6-5 and J usage is TRBJ2-3; 7 bases match TRBD1. Trimming removed 4 bases from V and 0 bases from J; junction bases left unmatched: 1. CDR1 and CDR2 (germline): MNHEY, SVGAGI. The CDR3 has 14 residues.